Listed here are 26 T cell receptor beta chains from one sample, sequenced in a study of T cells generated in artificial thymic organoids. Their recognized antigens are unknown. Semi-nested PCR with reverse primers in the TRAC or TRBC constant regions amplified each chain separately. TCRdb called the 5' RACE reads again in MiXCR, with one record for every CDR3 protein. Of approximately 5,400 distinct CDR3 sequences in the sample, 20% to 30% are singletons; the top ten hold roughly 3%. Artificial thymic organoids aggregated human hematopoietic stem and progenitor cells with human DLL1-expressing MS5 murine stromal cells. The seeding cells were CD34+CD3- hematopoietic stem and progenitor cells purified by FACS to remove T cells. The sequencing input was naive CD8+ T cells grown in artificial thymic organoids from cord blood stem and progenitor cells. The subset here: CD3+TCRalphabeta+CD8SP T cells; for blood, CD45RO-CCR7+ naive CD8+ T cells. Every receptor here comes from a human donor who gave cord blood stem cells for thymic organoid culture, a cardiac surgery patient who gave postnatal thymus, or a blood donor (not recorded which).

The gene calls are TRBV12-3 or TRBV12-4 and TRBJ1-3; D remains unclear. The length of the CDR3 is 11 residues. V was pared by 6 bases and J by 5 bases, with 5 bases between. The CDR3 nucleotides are TGTGCCAGCAGCCTACGAAACACCATATATTTT. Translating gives CASSLRNTIYF.

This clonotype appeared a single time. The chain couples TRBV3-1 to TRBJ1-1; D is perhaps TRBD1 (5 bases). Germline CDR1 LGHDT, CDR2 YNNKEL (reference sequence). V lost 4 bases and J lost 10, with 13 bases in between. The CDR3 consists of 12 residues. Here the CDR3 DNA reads TGTGCCAGCAGCCCGGGGGTCGGGGTAGCTTTCTTT. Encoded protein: CASSPGVGVAFF.

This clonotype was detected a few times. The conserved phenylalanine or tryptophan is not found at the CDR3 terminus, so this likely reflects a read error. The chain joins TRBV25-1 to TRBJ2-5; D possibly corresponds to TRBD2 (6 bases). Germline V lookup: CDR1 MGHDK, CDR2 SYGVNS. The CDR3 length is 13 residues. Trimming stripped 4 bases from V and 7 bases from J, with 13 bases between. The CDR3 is CASSGLQEGTQYL. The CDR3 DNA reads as TGTGCCAGCAGTGGGTTGCAGGAGGGGACCCAGTACCTC.

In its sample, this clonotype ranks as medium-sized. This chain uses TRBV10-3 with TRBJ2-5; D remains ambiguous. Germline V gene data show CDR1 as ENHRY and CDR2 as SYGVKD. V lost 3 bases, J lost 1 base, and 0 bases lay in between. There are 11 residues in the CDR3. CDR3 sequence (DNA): TGTGCCATCAGTGACCAAGAGACCCAGTACTTC. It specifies CAISDQETQYF.

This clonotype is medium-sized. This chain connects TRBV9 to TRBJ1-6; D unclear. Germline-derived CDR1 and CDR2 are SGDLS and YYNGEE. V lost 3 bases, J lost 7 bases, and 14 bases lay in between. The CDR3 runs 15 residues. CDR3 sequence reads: CASSAEQEKNSPLHF. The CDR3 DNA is TGTGCCAGCAGCGCAGAACAAGAGAAGAATTCACCCCTCCACTTT.

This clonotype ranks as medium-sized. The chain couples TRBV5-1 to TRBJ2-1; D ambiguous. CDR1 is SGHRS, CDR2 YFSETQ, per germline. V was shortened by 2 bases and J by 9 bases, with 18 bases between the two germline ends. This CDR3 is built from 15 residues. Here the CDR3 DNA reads TGCGCCAGCAGCTTCTGTGGATGTTCGGGCCCTGAGCAGTTCTTC. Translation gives CASSFCGCSGPEQFF. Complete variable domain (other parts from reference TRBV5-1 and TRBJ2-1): KAGVTQTPRYLIKTRGQQVTLSCSPISGHRSVSWYQQTPGQGLQFLFEYFSETQRNKGNFPGRFSGRQFSNSRSEMNVSTLELGDSALYLCASSFCGCSGPEQFFGPGTRLTVL.

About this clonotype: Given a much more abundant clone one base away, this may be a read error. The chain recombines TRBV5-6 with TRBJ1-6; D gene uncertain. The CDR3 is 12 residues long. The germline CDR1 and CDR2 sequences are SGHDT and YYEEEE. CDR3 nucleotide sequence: TGTACCAGCAGCATAGGGAATTCACCCCTCCACTTT. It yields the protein CTSSIGNSPLHF.

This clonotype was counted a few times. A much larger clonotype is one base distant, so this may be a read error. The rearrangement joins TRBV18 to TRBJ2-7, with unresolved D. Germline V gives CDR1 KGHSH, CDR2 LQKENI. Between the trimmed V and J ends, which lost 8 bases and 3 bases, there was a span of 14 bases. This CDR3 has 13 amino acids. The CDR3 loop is CASGSNNFYEQYF. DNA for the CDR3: TGTGCCAGCGGCTCGAACAACTTCTACGAGCAGTACTTC.

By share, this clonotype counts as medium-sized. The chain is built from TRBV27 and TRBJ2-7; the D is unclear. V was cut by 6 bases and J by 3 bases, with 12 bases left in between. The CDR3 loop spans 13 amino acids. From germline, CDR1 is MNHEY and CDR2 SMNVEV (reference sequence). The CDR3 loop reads CASRSNKDYEQYF. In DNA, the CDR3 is TGTGCCAGCAGATCGAACAAGGACTACGAGCAGTACTTC.

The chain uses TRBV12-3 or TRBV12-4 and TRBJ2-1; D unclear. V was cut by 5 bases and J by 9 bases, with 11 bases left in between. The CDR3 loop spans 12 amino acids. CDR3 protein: CASSLQRSEQFF. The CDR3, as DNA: TGTGCCAGCAGTCTCCAGAGGAGTGAGCAGTTCTTC.

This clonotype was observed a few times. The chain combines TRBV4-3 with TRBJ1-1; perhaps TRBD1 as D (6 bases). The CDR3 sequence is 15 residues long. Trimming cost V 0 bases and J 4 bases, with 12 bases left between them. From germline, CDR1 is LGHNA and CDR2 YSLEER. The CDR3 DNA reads TGCGCCAGCAGCCAAGATGGCAGGGGATTCACTGAAGCTTTCTTT. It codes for CASSQDGRGFTEAFF.

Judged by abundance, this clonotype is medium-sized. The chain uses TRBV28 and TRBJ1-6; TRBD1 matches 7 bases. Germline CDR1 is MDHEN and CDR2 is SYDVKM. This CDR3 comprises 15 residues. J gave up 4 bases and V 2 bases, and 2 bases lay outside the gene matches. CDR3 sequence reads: CASSLRDSYNSPLHF. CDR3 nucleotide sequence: TGTGCCAGCAGTTTAAGGGACAGTTATAATTCACCCCTCCACTTT.

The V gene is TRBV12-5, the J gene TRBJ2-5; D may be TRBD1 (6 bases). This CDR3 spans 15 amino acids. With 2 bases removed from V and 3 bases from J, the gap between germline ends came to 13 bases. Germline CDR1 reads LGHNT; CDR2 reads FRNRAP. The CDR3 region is CASGLSCSGEETQYF. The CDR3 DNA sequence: TGTGCTAGTGGTTTGAGCTGCTCAGGGGAAGAGACCCAGTACTTC.

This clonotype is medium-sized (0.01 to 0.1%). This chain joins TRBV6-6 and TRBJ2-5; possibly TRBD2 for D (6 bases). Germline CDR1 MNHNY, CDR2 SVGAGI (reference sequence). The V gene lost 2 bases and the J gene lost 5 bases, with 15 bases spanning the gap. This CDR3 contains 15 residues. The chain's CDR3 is CASSYPGLAKETQYF. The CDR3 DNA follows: TGTGCCAGCAGTTACCCGGGACTTGCCAAGGAGACCCAGTACTTC.

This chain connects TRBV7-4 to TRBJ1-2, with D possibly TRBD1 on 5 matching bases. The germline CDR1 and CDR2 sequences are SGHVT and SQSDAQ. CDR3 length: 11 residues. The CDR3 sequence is CAEGRGYGYTF. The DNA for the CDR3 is TGTGCTGAGGGGAGGGGCTATGGCTACACCTTC.

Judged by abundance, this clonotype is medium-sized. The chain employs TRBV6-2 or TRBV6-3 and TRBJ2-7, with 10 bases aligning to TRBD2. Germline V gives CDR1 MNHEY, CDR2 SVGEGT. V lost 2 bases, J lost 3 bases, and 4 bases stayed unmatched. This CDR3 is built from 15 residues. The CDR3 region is CASSYRLAGGYEQYF. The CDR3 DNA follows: TGTGCCAGCAGTTACCGACTAGCGGGTGGCTACGAGCAGTACTTC.

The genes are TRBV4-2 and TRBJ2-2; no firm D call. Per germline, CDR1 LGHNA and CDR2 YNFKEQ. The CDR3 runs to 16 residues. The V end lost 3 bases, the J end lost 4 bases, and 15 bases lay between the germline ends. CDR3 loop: CASSQPRRPGTGELFF. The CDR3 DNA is TGTGCCAGCAGCCAGCCGCGACGGCCGGGCACCGGGGAGCTGTTTTTT.

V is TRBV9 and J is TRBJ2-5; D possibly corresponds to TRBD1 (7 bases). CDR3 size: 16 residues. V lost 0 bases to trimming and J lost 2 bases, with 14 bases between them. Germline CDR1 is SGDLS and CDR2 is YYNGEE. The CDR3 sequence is CASSVGGDRGQETQYF. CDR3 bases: TGTGCCAGCAGCGTAGGGGGGGACAGAGGTCAAGAGACCCAGTACTTC. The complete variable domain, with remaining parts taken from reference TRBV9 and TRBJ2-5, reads DSGVTQTPKHLITATGQRVTLRCSPRSGDLSVYWYQQSLDQGLQFLIQYYNGEERAKGNILERFSAQQFPDLHSELNLSSLELGDSALYFCASSVGGDRGQETQYFGPGTRLLVL.

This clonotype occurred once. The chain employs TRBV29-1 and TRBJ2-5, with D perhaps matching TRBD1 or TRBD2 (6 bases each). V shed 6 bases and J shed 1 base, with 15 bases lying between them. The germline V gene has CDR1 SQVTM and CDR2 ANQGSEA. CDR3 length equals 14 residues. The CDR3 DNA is TGCAGCGTCGGGGGCGGAGGGGTCCAAGAGACCCAGTACTTC. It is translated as CSVGGGGVQETQYF.

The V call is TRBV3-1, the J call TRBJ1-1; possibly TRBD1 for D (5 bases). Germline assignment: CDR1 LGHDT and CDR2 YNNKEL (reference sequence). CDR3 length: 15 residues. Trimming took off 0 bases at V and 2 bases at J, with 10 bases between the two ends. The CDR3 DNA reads TGTGCCAGCAGCCAAGATGGGGGGGACAACACTGAAGCTTTCTTT. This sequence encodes CASSQDGGDNTEAFF.

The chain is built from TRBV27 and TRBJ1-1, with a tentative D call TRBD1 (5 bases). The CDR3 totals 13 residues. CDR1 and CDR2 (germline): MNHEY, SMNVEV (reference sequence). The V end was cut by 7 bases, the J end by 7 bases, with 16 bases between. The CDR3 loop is CASTSGVGNEAFF. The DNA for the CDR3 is TGTGCCAGCACTTCGGGGGTTGGGAATGAAGCTTTCTTT.

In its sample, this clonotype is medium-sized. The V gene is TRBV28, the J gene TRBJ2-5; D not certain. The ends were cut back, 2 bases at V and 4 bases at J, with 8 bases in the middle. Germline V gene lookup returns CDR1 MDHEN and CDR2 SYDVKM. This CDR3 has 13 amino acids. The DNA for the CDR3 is TGTGCCAGCAGTTTAATTGAGGCAGAGACCCAGTACTTC. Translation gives CASSLIEAETQYF.

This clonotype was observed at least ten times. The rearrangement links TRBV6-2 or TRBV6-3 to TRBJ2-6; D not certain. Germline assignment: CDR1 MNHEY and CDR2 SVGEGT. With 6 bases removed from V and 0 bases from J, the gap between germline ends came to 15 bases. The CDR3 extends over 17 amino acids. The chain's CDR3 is CASSVGRVLSGANVLTF. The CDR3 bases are TGTGCCAGCAGCGTGGGAAGGGTCCTCTCTGGGGCCAACGTCCTGACTTTC.

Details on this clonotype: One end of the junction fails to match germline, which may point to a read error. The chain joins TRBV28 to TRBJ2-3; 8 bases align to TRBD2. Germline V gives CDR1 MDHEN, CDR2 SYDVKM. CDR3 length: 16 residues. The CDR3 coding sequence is TGTACCAGCAGCTTTCACCCAAAGCGGGGGTCGGATACACAGTATTTT. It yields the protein CTSSFHPKRGSDTQYF. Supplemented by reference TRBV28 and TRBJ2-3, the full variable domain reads DVKVTQSSRYLVKRTGEKVFLECVQDMDHENMFWYRQDPGLGLRLIYFSYDVKMKEKGDIPEGYSVSREKKERFSLILESASTNQTSMYLCTSSFHPKRGSDTQYFGPGTRLTVL.

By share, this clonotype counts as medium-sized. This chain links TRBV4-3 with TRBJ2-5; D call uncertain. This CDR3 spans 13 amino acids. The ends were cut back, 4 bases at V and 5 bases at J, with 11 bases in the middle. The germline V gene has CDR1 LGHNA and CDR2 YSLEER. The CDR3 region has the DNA TGCGCCAGCAGCCGCCTCTGCGCTGAGACCCAGTACTTC. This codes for CASSRLCAETQYF.

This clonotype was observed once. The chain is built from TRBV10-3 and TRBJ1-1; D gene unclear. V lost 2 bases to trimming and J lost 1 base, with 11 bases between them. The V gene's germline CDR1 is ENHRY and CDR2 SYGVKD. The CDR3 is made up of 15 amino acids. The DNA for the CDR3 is TGTGCCATCAGTGAGAAGGGATGTGGGAACACTGAAGCTTTCTTT. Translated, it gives CAISEKGCGNTEAFF.